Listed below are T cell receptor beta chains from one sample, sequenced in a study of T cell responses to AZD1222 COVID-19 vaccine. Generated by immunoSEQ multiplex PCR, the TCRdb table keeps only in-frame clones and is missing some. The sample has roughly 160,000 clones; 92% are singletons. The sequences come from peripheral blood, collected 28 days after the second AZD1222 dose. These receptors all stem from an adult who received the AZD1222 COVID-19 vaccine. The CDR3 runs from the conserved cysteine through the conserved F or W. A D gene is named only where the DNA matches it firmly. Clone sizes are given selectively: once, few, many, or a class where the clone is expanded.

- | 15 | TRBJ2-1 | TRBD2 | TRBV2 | CASSVGTSGSHEQFF | TGTGCCAGCAGTGTTGGGACTAGCGGGAGCCATGAGCAGTTCTTC
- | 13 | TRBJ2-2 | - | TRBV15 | CATGGGNTGELFF | TGTGCCACAGGGGGGGGGAACACCGGGGAGCTGTTTTTT
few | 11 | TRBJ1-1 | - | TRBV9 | CASALDTEAFF | TGTGCCAGCGCGCTGGACACTGAAGCTTTCTTT
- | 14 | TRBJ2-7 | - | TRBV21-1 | CASSHEGRPYEQYF | TGTGCCAGCAGCCACGAGGGTCGTCCCTACGAGCAGTACTTC
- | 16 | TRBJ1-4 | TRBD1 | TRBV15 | CATSRVTGGTNEKLFF | TGTGCCACCAGCAGAGTTACAGGGGGAACTAATGAAAAACTGTTTTTT
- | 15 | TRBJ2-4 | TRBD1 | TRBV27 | CASSLRQGGKNIQYF | TGTGCCAGCAGTCTCCGACAGGGGGGCAAAAACATTCAGTACTTC
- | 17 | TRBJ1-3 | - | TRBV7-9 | CASSFKTQAASGNTIYF | TGTGCCAGCAGTTTTAAGACGCAGGCCGCCTCTGGAAACACCATATATTTT
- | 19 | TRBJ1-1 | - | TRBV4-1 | CASSQTPWVAMRMDTEAFF | TGCGCCAGCAGCCAAACCCCCTGGGTTGCAATGCGTATGGACACTGAAGCTTTCTTT
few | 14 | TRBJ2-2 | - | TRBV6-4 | CASGGTPGTGELFF | TGTGCCAGCGGGGGCACCCCGGGCACCGGGGAGCTGTTTTTT
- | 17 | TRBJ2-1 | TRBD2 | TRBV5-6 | CASSLGLTSGTYNEQFF | TGTGCCAGCAGCTTGGGACTCACTAGCGGGACTTACAATGAGCAGTTCTTC
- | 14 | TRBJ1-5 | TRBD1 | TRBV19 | CASSIRDRGQPQHF | TGTGCCAGTAGTATTAGGGACAGGGGTCAGCCCCAGCATTTT
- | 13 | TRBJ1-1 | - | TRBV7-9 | CASSLDPNTEAFF | TGTGCCAGCAGCCTGGACCCGAACACTGAAGCTTTCTTT
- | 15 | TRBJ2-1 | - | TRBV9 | CASSVGAPGYNEQFF | TGTGCCAGCAGCGTAGGGGCCCCTGGGTACAATGAGCAGTTCTTC
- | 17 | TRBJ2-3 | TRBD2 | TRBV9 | CASSEGHWRGSTDTQYF | TGTGCCAGCAGCGAAGGGCACTGGCGGGGGAGCACAGATACGCAGTATTTT
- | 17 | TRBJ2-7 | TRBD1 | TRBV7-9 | CASSLGGKGTGVYEQYF | TGTGCCAGCAGCTTAGGTGGAAAAGGGACAGGGGTTTACGAGCAGTACTTC
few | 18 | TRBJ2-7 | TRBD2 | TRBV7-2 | CASSPQTSGGAFAYEQYF | TGTGCCAGCAGCCCCCAGACTAGCGGGGGGGCCTTCGCCTACGAGCAGTACTTC
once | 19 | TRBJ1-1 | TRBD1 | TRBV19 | CASSMDLTGGISLNTEAFF | TGTGCCAGTAGTATGGATTTGACAGGGGGGATTTCGTTGAACACTGAAGCTTTCTTT
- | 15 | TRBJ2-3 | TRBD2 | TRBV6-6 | CASKLGTRGIDTQYF | TGTGCCAGCAAGTTGGGGACTAGAGGTATAGATACGCAGTATTTT
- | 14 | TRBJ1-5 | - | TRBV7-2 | CASSLGNSPQPQHF | TGTGCCAGCAGCTTAGGGAACAGCCCCCAGCCCCAGCATTTT
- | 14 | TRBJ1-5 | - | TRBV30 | CAWSMAQGISPQHF | TGTGCCTGGAGTATGGCCCAGGGAATATCGCCCCAGCATTTT
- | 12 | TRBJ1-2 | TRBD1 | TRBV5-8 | CASSHRGGGYTF | TGTGCCAGCAGCCACAGGGGAGGTGGCTACACCTTC
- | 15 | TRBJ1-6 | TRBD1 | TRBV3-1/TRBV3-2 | CASSPRDRGGSPLHF | TGTGCCAGCAGCCCCCGGGACAGGGGAGGGTCACCCCTCCACTTT
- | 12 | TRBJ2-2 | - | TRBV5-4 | CASSSGTGELFF | TGTGCCAGCAGCTCCGGGACCGGGGAGCTGTTTTTT
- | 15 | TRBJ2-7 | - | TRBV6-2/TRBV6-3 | CASSYSTPRGYEQYF | TGTGCCAGCAGTTACTCGACACCCAGGGGTTACGAGCAGTACTTC
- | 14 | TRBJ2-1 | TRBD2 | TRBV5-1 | CASSPQTSSDEQFF | TGCGCCAGCAGCCCTCAGACTAGCAGCGATGAGCAGTTCTTC
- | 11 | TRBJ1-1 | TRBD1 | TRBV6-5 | CASSPQGEAFF | TGTGCCAGCAGTCCACAGGGGGAAGCTTTCTTT
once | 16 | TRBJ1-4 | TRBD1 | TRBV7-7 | CASSVGQGTSNEKLFF | TGTGCTAGCAGCGTCGGACAGGGAACCTCTAATGAAAAACTGTTTTTT
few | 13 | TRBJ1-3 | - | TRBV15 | CATSRDPLRSIYF | TGTGCCACCAGCAGAGATCCCCTGCGCAGCATATATTTT
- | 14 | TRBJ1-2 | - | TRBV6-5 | CASSYGGSGDGYTF | TGTGCCAGCAGTTACGGGGGGTCAGGCGATGGCTACACCTTC
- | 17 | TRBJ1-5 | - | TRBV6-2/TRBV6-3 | CASSQNRELLPNQPQHF | TGTGCCAGCAGTCAAAACAGGGAACTCTTACCCAATCAGCCCCAGCATTTT
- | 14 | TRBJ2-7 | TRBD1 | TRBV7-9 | CASSLQGDTYEQYF | TGTGCCAGCAGCTTACAGGGGGATACCTACGAGCAGTACTTC
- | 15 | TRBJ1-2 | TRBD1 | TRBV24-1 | CATSDLTSDRGSLTF | TGTGCCACCAGTGATTTGACATCGGACAGGGGATCACTCACCTTC
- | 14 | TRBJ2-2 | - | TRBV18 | CASSRDSLTGELFF | TGTGCCAGCTCCCGGGACTCCCTCACCGGGGAGCTGTTTTTT
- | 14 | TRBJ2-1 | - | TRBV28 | CASSRQGGYNEQFF | TGTGCCAGCAGTCGACAGGGAGGATACAATGAGCAGTTCTTC
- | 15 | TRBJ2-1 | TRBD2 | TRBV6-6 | CASSVRTSGITQQFF | TGTGCCAGCAGCGTCAGGACTAGCGGAATCACACAGCAGTTCTTC
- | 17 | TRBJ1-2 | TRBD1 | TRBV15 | CATSRGDWTGTGVGYTF | TGTGCCACCAGCAGAGGCGATTGGACCGGGACAGGGGTTGGCTACACCTTC
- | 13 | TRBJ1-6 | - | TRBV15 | CATSGGRGSPLHF | TGTGCCACCAGCGGGGGTCGTGGGTCACCCCTCCACTTT
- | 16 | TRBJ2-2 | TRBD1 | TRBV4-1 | CASSQPGQGTTGELFF | TGCGCCAGCAGCCAACCGGGACAGGGGACTACCGGGGAGCTGTTTTTT
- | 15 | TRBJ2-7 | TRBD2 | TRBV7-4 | CASSLKASGGREQYF | TGCGCCAGCAGCTTAAAGGCTAGCGGGGGGAGAGAGCAGTACTTC
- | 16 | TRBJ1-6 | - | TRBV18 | CASSPPGSWGDSPLHF | TGTGCCAGCTCACCACCGGGCAGTTGGGGCGATTCACCCCTCCACTTT
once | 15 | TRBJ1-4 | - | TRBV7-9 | CASSLDLGSNEKLFF | TGTGCCAGCAGCTTAGATCTTGGGTCGAATGAAAAACTGTTTTTT
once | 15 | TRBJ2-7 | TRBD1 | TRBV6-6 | CASSQAPGQTYEQYF | TGTGCCAGCAGCCAAGCCCCGGGACAGACCTACGAGCAGTACTTC
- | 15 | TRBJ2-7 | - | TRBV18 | CASSPPQPGSYEQYF | TGTGCCAGCTCACCACCACAGCCGGGATCCTACGAGCAGTACTTC
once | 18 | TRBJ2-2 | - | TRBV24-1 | CATSEGGQGGRGGGELFF | TGTGCCACCAGTGAAGGGGGGCAAGGAGGCAGGGGCGGCGGGGAGCTGTTTTTT
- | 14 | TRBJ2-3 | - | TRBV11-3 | CASSFGGGTDTQYF | TGTGCCAGCAGCTTCGGCGGGGGCACAGATACGCAGTATTTT
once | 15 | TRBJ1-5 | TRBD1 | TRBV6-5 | CASLRDSGGGQPQHF | TGTGCCAGCCTCCGGGACAGTGGTGGGGGTCAGCCCCAGCATTTT
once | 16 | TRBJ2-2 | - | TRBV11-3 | CASSSSGTRGAGELFF | TGTGCCAGCAGCTCATCCGGGACAAGGGGCGCCGGGGAGCTGTTTTTT
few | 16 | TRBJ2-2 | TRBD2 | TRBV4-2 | CASSHAGTSTTGELFF | TGTGCCAGCAGCCATGCGGGGACTAGCACGACCGGGGAGCTGTTTTTT
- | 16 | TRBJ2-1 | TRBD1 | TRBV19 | CASSIPGTGTVNEQFF | TGTGCCAGTAGTATTCCCGGGACAGGGACCGTCAATGAGCAGTTCTTC
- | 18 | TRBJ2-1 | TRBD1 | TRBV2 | CASRGPGQGSRNYNEQFF | TGTGCCAGCAGAGGACCGGGACAGGGGTCCCGAAACTACAATGAGCAGTTCTTC
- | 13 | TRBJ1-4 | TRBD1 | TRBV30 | CAWSEQGDEKLFF | TGTGCCTGGAGTGAACAGGGGGACGAAAAACTGTTTTTT
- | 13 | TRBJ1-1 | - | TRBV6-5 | CASTPQWGAEAFF | TGTGCCAGCACCCCTCAGTGGGGGGCTGAAGCTTTCTTT
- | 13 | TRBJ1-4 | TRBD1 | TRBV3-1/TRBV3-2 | CASLNRGDEKLFF | TGTGCCAGCCTCAACAGGGGGGACGAAAAACTGTTTTTT
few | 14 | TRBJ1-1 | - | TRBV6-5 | CASNRGDRNTEAFF | TGTGCCAGCAACAGAGGGGACCGGAACACTGAAGCTTTCTTT
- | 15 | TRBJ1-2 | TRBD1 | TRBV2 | CASRSTGTDPMSYTF | TGTGCCAGCAGGTCTACGGGGACAGATCCTATGAGCTACACCTTC
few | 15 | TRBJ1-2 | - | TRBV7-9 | CASSFGPSGKNGYTF | TGTGCCAGCAGCTTCGGCCCTTCCGGGAAGAATGGCTACACCTTC
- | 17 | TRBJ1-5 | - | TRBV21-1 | CAVLGGQCLYSNQPQHF | TGTGCAGTGCTTGGGGGACAGTGCCTTTATAGCAATCAGCCCCAGCATTTT
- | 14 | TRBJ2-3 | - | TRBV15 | CATGRGRGTDTQYF | TGTGCCACCGGCCGGGGACGGGGCACAGATACGCAGTATTTT